The present T cell receptor beta chain was sequenced within a study of blood T cell repertoires in COVID-19 (TCRdb year 2020). Regarding the research as a whole: Collaborator samples came from the United States, Italy and Spain and covered acute and convalescent phases of COVID-19. Subjects who had been exposed to COVID-19, were actively infected with it, or had recovered from it provided the deeply sampled blood TCRbeta repertoires that made up the dataset. The repertoires were released in a freely available public database meant as a resource for research on the immune response to SARS-CoV-2. Nearly every sample came with metadata listing a de-identified subject ID, COVID-19 status, age in years and sex. The samples were drawn from the first 160 participants of the ongoing ImmuneRACE study and from 1,254 subjects provided by 6 global collaborators. The prospective study material was composed of cDNA or gDNA derived from T cells, B-cell-depleted T cells, or PBMCs. Where available, HLA class I and class II types were taken from metadata supplied by the sample provider and were not determined by assay-based typing.

The paper's findings and limits, for the study overall: The quantity of clinical and demographic metadata differed by source and by participant and was supplied without curation.

Whole blood was collected in K2EDTA tubes by collaborating institutions according to the institutions' own protocols. For TCRbeta analysis, collaborator samples were shipped as frozen whole blood, as isolated PBMCs, or as DNA extracted from either sample type. V and J lose 0 bases and 1 base, and a span of 5 bases separates them. The germline V gene (reference sequence) sets CDR1 to GTSNPN and CDR2 to SVGIG. The CDR3 measures 13 amino acids from cysteine to phenylalanine. Here the CDR3 DNA is all that survives: 39 bases in frame from base 1. The immunoSEQ Assay, a bias-controlled multiplex PCR, was used to amplify TCRbeta CDR3 regions from genomic DNA. Processing in the source paper ran as follows. The number of nucleated cells in each sample was estimated from the amplification of reference gene primers within the assay. To quantify the absolute abundance of each unique TCRbeta CDR3 rearrangement, sequence reads were collapsed and filtered. For each sample, productive Simpson clonality was calculated as the square root of Simpson's diversity index over productive rearrangements. As stored in TCRdb, this immuneACCESS dataset retains in-frame rearrangements with V and J assigned. A fraction of the clones does not appear; measured against another copy, unresolved V genes explain less than half of the discrepancy, and the remainder lacks a known reason. The V and J calls and the clone size are those of that table, but D and trimming were determined from the DNA. Present in this sample are 95,000 to 150,000 clones, 70% to 90% of which were seen just once. Of the sample, about 4.5% falls within the top ten clones.

This clone was recorded once. Its recognized antigen is unknown. No clone much larger than this one lies a single base away; base qualities are absent. Rearrangement joined TRBV30 to TRBJ2-3; the D gene identity is not certain. Sequencing was carried out using peripheral blood. This TCR was sampled from a man aged 40-49 years with acute or convalescent COVID-19. The CDR3 region has the sequence CAWSVRGTDTQYF. Here is the DNA: TGTGCCTGGAGTGTACGCGGCACAGATACGCAGTATTTT.